These T cell receptor beta chains were read from a single sample in a study of T cell responses to AZD1222 COVID-19 vaccine. The protocol was immunoSEQ multiplex PCR, while the TCRdb copy is restricted to in-frame clones and leaves out a portion. The repertoire holds more than 95,000 clones, roughly 90% seen once, with roughly 1.6% in the top ten. The source material was peripheral blood, sampled on day 0 of AZD1222 vaccination. Every receptor here comes from an adult in good health. Each CDR3 is given with its conserved first and last residue. Fields, in order: J gene, D gene, V gene, clone size, CDR3 DNA, CDR3 protein. A D gene is named only where the DNA matches it firmly. The size field is filled for only some rows; it gives once, few, many or a size class.

TRBJ2-3 NA TRBV9 NA TGTGCCAGCAGCGTAGGTAGCGGCCCAGATACGCAGTATTTT CASSVGSGPDTQYF
TRBJ1-2 TRBD1 TRBV18 NA TGTGCCAGCTCACCGACGGACAGGGGAATAGGGTATGGCTACACCTTC CASSPTDRGIGYGYTF
TRBJ2-7 NA TRBV28 NA TGTGCCAGCAGTTTTAATGGGGACAAGCCCTCCTACGAGCAGTACTTC CASSFNGDKPSYEQYF
TRBJ2-5 NA TRBV11-2 NA TGTGCCAGCAGCTTAGATGGATTGGTTCAAGAGACCCAGTACTTC CASSLDGLVQETQYF
TRBJ2-1 TRBD1 TRBV11-2 NA TGTGCCAGCAGCCGAAACAGGGACAGCTCCTACAATGAGCAGTTCTTC CASSRNRDSSYNEQFF
TRBJ2-2 TRBD1 TRBV5-8 NA TGTGCCAGCAGCTTGGAAAGGGGGCCGTCCGGGGAGCTGTTTTTT CASSLERGPSGELFF
TRBJ2-2 TRBD2 TRBV9 NA TGTGCCAGCGCCACAGTGGGGGAGGGCCATCCGAACACCGGGGAGCTGTTTTTT CASATVGEGHPNTGELFF
TRBJ2-7 TRBD2 TRBV4-2 NA TGTGCCAGCAGCCAAGGACCTAGCGGGAGCTACGAGCAGTACTTC CASSQGPSGSYEQYF
TRBJ1-2 TRBD1 TRBV5-8 NA TGTGCCAGCAGCTTAGTACAGGGGTATGGCTACACCTTC CASSLVQGYGYTF
TRBJ2-6 TRBD2 TRBV18 NA TGTGCCAGCTCACCAATCGAGGGAGGGCACTCTGGGGCCAACGTCCTGACTTTC CASSPIEGGHSGANVLTF
TRBJ2-7 NA TRBV2 NA TGTGCCAGCAGTGTCGGCCTAGCGACCTACGAGCAGTACTTC CASSVGLATYEQYF
TRBJ2-5 NA TRBV7-3 NA TGTGCCAGCAGCCCACGACGGGACTCGGAGACCCAGTACTTC CASSPRRDSETQYF
TRBJ1-2 TRBD1 TRBV3-1/TRBV3-2 NA TGTGCCAGCGGCCTGGGCAGGGGGATATCTAACTATGGCTACACCTTC CASGLGRGISNYGYTF
TRBJ2-6 TRBD2 TRBV7-6 NA TGTGCCAGCAGCTTGGGAGCGGGGGAAAGAGGTGGACCTGGGGCCAACGTCCTGACTTTC CASSLGAGERGGPGANVLTF
TRBJ2-5 TRBD2 TRBV11-2 NA TGTGCCAGCAGCCGGGGGACTAGCGGGAGTATAGAGACCCAGTACTTC CASSRGTSGSIETQYF
TRBJ2-3 NA TRBV18 NA TGTGCCAGCTCACATAGAAGCACAGATACGCAGTATTTT CASSHRSTDTQYF
TRBJ2-7 NA TRBV14 NA TGTGCCAGCAGCCAGGCATTAGCGTGGAGGACCTCCTACGAGCAGTACTTC CASSQALAWRTSYEQYF
TRBJ2-3 TRBD2 TRBV9 NA TGTGCCAGCAGCGTAGATGCGGGAGGTACCTGGACGCAGTATTTT CASSVDAGGTWTQYF
TRBJ2-2 TRBD1 TRBV24-1 NA TGTGCCACCCGCTCAGGACAGGGGGACACCGGGGAGCTGTTTTTT CATRSGQGDTGELFF
TRBJ2-7 TRBD1 TRBV10-3 NA TGTGCCATTGCGGGACAGGCGACCTACGAGCAGTACTTC CAIAGQATYEQYF
TRBJ2-7 NA TRBV10-2 NA TGCGCCACCTTGGCCGGGGACTCGTACGAGCAGTACTTC CATLAGDSYEQYF
TRBJ2-7 NA TRBV5-4 NA TGTGCCAGCCGTCCAGATAGCAGGGACCACGAGCAGTACTTC CASRPDSRDHEQYF
TRBJ2-1 NA TRBV7-3 NA TGTGCCAGCAGCCGCCCCCAGGGTGAGCAGTTCTTC CASSRPQGEQFF
TRBJ2-3 TRBD2 TRBV6-2/TRBV6-3 NA TGTGCCAGCAGTTACTCTTTCGCGGGAGGTCTCCTGGCGGAGCAGTATTTT CASSYSFAGGLLAEQYF
TRBJ1-1 TRBD1 TRBV5-4 NA TGTGCCAGCAGCTCCCCAGGGGGCCCTGAAGCTTTCTTT CASSSPGGPEAFF
TRBJ1-5 TRBD1 TRBV5-1 NA TGCGCCAGCAGCTTGGATCCGACAGGGAGTAATCAGCCCCAGCATTTT CASSLDPTGSNQPQHF
TRBJ2-3 NA TRBV19 few TGTGCCAGTAGTATAGGGGCAGCGTCAGATACGCAGTATTTT CASSIGAASDTQYF
TRBJ2-7 NA TRBV6-5 NA TGTGCCAGCAGTTACTCTGGGCGGAGTGCCTCCTACGAGCAGTACTTC CASSYSGRSASYEQYF
TRBJ1-1 TRBD1 TRBV5-1 NA TGCGCCAGCAGCTCGGACAGGGACACTGAAGCTTTCTTT CASSSDRDTEAFF
TRBJ1-6 NA TRBV19 once TGTGCCAGTAGTCACGCGGGGATTAATTCACCCCTCCACTTT CASSHAGINSPLHF
TRBJ1-2 NA TRBV19 NA TGTGCCAGTAGTATAGCCATTCTCTATGGCTACACCTTC CASSIAILYGYTF
TRBJ2-7 TRBD2 TRBV6-1 NA TGTGCCAGCAGTGAAAATCCGGGAGGGGGTGACGAGCAGTACTTC CASSENPGGGDEQYF
TRBJ1-2 NA TRBV19 NA TGTGCCAGTAGTATAAGAGGGGGAGGCGGCTACACCTTC CASSIRGGGGYTF
TRBJ1-1 NA TRBV19 NA TGTGCCAGTAACCTTGGTGGGCAGGGCACTGAAGCTTTCTTT CASNLGGQGTEAFF
TRBJ1-6 NA TRBV27 NA TGTGCCAGCAGCATTGCCCTTGACTTAAATTCACCCCTCCACTTT CASSIALDLNSPLHF
TRBJ2-7 NA TRBV7-9 NA TGTGCCAGCAGCTTCAGCGGGTCGAGAGGTGACGAGCAGTACTTC CASSFSGSRGDEQYF
TRBJ2-5 NA TRBV24-1 once TGTGCCACCAGTGATTTAAGGGGTAACCAAGAGACCCAGTACTTC CATSDLRGNQETQYF